The clone carrying this T cell receptor (beta chain) was found a few times. Its antigen is still unknown. The germline V gene has CDR1 SQVTM and CDR2 ANQGSEA. Trimming left V 3 bases short and J 6 bases short, with 14 bases between. This CDR3 is built from 14 residues. New diagnoses, under 2 months' duration, and ages 18 to 65 characterized the hyperthyroidism patients. Pregnant or lactating patients and those with other autoimmune diseases or uncontrolled infections were excluded. RNA transcripts served as template for amplifying TCR beta CDR3 sequences. The workflow started with a first-round RT-PCR run with HTBI primers and then moved on to a second-round multiplex PCR. TCRdb called the multiplex PCR reads again in MiXCR, with one record for every CDR3 protein. The table shows 1 million to 1.3 million distinct CDR3 sequences, with roughly two fifths occurring only once. This entry belongs to a study of Graves' ophthalmopathy and Graves' hyperthyroidism.

General study points: The model's prediction of ophthalmopathy progression had 70.59% sensitivity and 72% to 80% specificity. Most clonotypes expanded in thyroid above 0.001 frequency were present in blood too.

The rearrangement links TRBV29-1 to TRBJ2-2; a weak D match, TRBD1 (6 bases). The TCR was taken from an adult man with Graves' hyperthyroidism. Material: peripheral blood or thyroid tissue (not recorded which). CDR3 DNA sequence: TGCAGCGTTGACAGGGGTTCGGGACCCGGGGAGCTGTTTTTT. It is translated as CSVDRGSGPGELFF.